This T cell receptor (beta chain) was captured in a study of T cell responses to AZD1222 COVID-19 vaccine. Whole-study findings and limits: There were mostly white British donors and more females than males, and clonal diversity was possibly underestimated. Unmutated regions of variants are reportedly targeted by nearly half of spike-specific TCRs.

Profiled with immunoSEQ multiplex PCR; TCRdb holds only in-frame clones, not every one. Of around 200,000 clones in the sample, approximately 94% were seen once. The CDR3 contains 14 residues. The V gene lost 0 bases and the J gene lost 1 base, with 7 bases spanning the gap. Germline V gene sequence: CDR1 SGHRS, CDR2 YFSETQ. Comments on this clone: The antigen is unknown.

Whether given at about 4 or about 12 weeks, second doses were pooled. The receptor's source is an adult who received the AZD1222 COVID-19 vaccine. V and J are TRBV5-1 and TRBJ2-5; D gene ambiguous. The sample in question was peripheral blood, obtained 28 days after the second AZD1222 dose. CDR3 residues: CASSLGTAQETQYF. The CDR3 DNA sequence: TGCGCCAGCAGCTTGGGAACAGCCCAAGAGACCCAGTACTTC.